This T cell receptor (beta chain) was recorded in a study of cytomegalovirus exposure and HLA in healthy donors. Points from the study as a whole: Follow-up analysis seemed to connect common viral pathogens with several of the most significant clusters identified. A later look showed TCR association rates differing by HLA locus, highest for DRB1 and lowest for HLA-C. The authors confirmed in vitro that three CMV-associated chains were specific for CMV antigens.

CDR1 is LNHDA and CDR2 is SQIVND in the germline V gene (reference sequence). The CDR3 runs 14 residues. The V gene lost 6 bases and the J gene lost 6 bases, with 12 bases spanning the gap. The PCR used 60 Vbeta and 13 Jbeta primers. This table comes from immunoSEQ multiplex PCR, and its TCRdb copy is limited to in-frame clones, with some not included. The sample gives 95,000 to 150,000 clones, about three quarters of which show up once; 1.2% is in the top ten. Comments on this clone: Its antigen is undetermined.

The source is a female donor in good health and CMV-seronegative. The sample consisted of PBMCs. This chain uses TRBV19 with TRBJ2-6; possibly TRBD1 for D (6 bases). This CDR3 reads CASRDRSLANVLTF. The CDR3, as DNA: TGTGCCAGTAGAGACAGGTCGTTGGCCAACGTCCTGACTTTC.